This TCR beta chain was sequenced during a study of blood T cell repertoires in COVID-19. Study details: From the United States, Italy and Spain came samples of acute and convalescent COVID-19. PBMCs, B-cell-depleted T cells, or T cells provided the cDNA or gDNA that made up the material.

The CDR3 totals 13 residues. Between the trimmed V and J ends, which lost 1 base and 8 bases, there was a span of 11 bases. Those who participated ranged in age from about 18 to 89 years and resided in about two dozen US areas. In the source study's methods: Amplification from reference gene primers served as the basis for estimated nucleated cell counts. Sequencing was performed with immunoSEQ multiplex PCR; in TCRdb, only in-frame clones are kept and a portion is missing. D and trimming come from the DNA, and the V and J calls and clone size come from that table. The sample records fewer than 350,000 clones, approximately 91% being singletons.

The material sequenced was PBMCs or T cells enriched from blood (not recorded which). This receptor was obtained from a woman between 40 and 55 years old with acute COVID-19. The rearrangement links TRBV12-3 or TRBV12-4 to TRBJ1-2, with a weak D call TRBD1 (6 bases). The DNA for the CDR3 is TGTGCCAGCAGTTTAGGGACAGATCGGGGCTACACCTTC. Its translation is CASSLGTDRGYTF.